These T cell receptor beta chains were read from a single sample in a study of cytomegalovirus exposure and HLA in healthy donors. Libraries were prepared by immunoSEQ multiplex PCR; TCRdb keeps only in-frame clonotypes and omits some of them. This repertoire shows some 170,000 clones, around 80% found once; its top ten account for about 1.6%. The sample comprised PBMCs. The receptors here all came from a girl aged 10 to 17 in good health and CMV-seropositive. Each CDR3 is given without its conserved first and last residue.

j_call v_call cdr3_aa
TRBJ2-7 TRBV10-1 ASSDSPAYEQY
TRBJ1-5 TRBV2 ASGPGTGGSQPQH
TRBJ2-1 TRBV11-3 ASSLVAGGYNEQF
TRBJ2-7 TRBV27 ASSFQGPRGSYEQY
TRBJ2-4 TRBV28 ASSLGFRTVAKNIQY
TRBJ2-4 TRBV28 ASSLSEGAQY
TRBJ2-1 TRBV5-1 ASSRKTSGAYNEQF
TRBJ1-5 TRBV30 AWSPTSRDQPQH
TRBJ1-1 TRBV5-6 ASSLVQGAHTEAF
TRBJ2-7 TRBV11-2 ASSLGDFAYEQY
TRBJ2-7 TRBV6-1 ASSVSGLAGQSYEQY
TRBJ1-4 TRBV27 ASSRNRVGVSNEKLF
TRBJ2-5 TRBV19 ASSTPGDLQGETQY
TRBJ2-1 TRBV19 ASSVSLAAPVDEQF
TRBJ1-1 TRBV7-9 SSSPLAPEAF
TRBJ1-1 TRBV27 ASSFLQDLGTEAF
TRBJ1-2 TRBV2 ASNKIKGASGRGYT
TRBJ2-1 TRBV9 ASSVGLANNEQF
TRBJ1-5 TRBV5-1 ASSLEPGGSNQPQH
TRBJ2-7 TRBV10-1 ASSEYPGYEQY
TRBJ2-7 TRBV11-2 ASSPSSSGIEQY
TRBJ2-5 TRBV27 ASSRQGASWETQY
TRBJ1-3 TRBV15 ATSSSGTFSSGNTIY
TRBJ2-2 TRBV4-3 ASSQRSPGELF
TRBJ1-3 TRBV6-1 ASSENRVGNTIY
TRBJ2-7 TRBV27 ASSGGAGVSYEQY
TRBJ2-1 TRBV19 ASSIEGPTYNEQF
TRBJ2-1 TRBV25-1 ASSVKGDIHNEQF
TRBJ2-1 TRBV2 ASSAGTSANNEQF
TRBJ2-5 TRBV7-2 ASSPQGDKGTQY
TRBJ2-1 TRBV5-4 ASSEGLAGVYNEQF
TRBJ1-2 TRBV5-1 ASSPRTGYDYGYT
TRBJ2-6 TRBV7-9 SSSTITSGLSSGANVLT
TRBJ2-3 TRBV28 ASSLSLTSGRGLGDTQY
TRBJ2-1 TRBV7-3 ASSLQNYNEQF